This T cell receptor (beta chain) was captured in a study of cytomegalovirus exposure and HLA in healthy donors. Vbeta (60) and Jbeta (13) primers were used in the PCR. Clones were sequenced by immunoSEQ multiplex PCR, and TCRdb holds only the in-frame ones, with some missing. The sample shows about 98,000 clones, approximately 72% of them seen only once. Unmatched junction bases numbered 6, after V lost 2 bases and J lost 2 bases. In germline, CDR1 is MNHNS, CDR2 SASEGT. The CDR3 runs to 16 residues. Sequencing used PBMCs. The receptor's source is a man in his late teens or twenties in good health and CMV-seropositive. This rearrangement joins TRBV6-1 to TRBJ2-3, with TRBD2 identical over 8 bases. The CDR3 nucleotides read TGTGCCAGCAGTGAATGGGGTAGCGGGGACACAGATACGCAGTATTTT. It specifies CASSEWGSGDTDTQYF.